These 30 T cell receptor beta chains originate from one sample sequenced in a study of shared T cell receptors in the human thymus. Sequencing used immunoSEQ multiplex PCR; TCRdb keeps in-frame clones, though not all of them. The sample contains hundreds of thousands of clones, roughly 90% of which appear only once. The sample also formed part of further work on human thymus T cells.

Sequenced: thymocytes. These receptors were obtained from a boy younger than two with a congenital heart defect.

The rearrangement links TRBV29-1 to TRBJ2-5; 9 positions match TRBD1. CDR3 length: 13 amino acids. V dropped 6 bases and J dropped 5; count of bases not matched to a gene: 7. From germline, CDR1 is SQVTM and CDR2 ANQGSEA. CDR3 loop: CSVQTGGEETQYF. Written as DNA, the CDR3 is TGCAGCGTCCAGACAGGGGGGGAGGAGACCCAGTACTTC.

The V gene is TRBV5-4, the J gene TRBJ2-1; the match to TRBD2 covers 9 bases. V trimming: 4 bases; J trimming: 7 bases; junction bases outside the gene matches: 9. This CDR3 has 15 amino acids. Germline loops: CDR1 SGHNT, CDR2 YYREEE (reference sequence). In DNA form, the CDR3 reads TGTGCCAGCAGCCCGACTAGCGGAACACTGAATGAGCAGTTCTTC. This codes for CASSPTSGTLNEQFF. Looking up the rest from reference TRBV5-4 and TRBJ2-1 gives the full variable domain: ETGVTQSPTHLIKTRGQQVTLRCSSQSGHNTVSWYQQALGQGPQFIFQYYREEENGRGNFPPRFSGLQFPNYSSELNVNALELDDSALYLCASSPTSGTLNEQFFGPGTRLTVL.

The chain links TRBV5-8 to TRBJ1-2, with 7 bases identical to TRBD1. After removal of 3 bases from V and 3 bases from J, the junction contained 17 bases not matched to a gene. Germline V gene sequence: CDR1 SGHTS, CDR2 YDEGEE. This CDR3 contains 18 residues. The CDR3: CASSWRTGGLGDDYGYTF. The CDR3 DNA follows: TGTGCCAGCAGCTGGAGGACAGGTGGTTTGGGGGATGACTATGGCTACACCTTC.

This chain connects TRBV15 to TRBJ1-3; the D gene is possibly TRBD1 (5 bases). The germline V gene encodes CDR1 LNHNV and CDR2 YYDKDF (reference sequence). Trimming stripped 2 bases from V and 7 bases from J, with 30 bases between. The CDR3 has 20 residues. CDR3 sequence: CATSRHPGTQVERRWNTIYF. The CDR3 DNA sequence: TGTGCCACCAGCAGACACCCCGGGACTCAAGTCGAGCGTCGGTGGAACACCATATATTTT.

The chain joins TRBV19 to TRBJ2-1; the D gene is possibly TRBD2 (6 bases). The CDR3 runs 16 residues. CDR1 LNHDA and CDR2 SQIVND come from the germline V gene (reference sequence). Trimming stripped 5 bases from V and 0 bases from J, with 14 bases between. CDR3: CASSGGLPSSYNEQFF. In DNA form, the CDR3 reads TGTGCCAGTAGTGGGGGACTCCCGAGCTCCTACAATGAGCAGTTCTTC.

The chain combines TRBV11-2 with TRBJ2-3; maybe TRBD1 (6 bases). This CDR3 is built from 16 residues. V shed 1 base and J shed 1 base, with 12 bases lying between them. The germline CDR1 and CDR2 sequences are SGHAT and FQNNGV. The CDR3 reads CASSLATKGGTDTQYF. In DNA, the CDR3 is TGTGCCAGCAGCTTAGCCACTAAGGGGGGCACAGATACGCAGTATTTT.

The V and J genes are TRBV5-5 and TRBJ2-3, with TRBD2 matching 8 bases. CDR3 length: 17 amino acids. Germline lookup yields CDR1 SGHKS and CDR2 YYEKEE (reference sequence). The ends lost 3 bases at V and 1 base at J; junction bases unmatched: 10. The CDR3: CASSSPGTRSRTDTQYF. As DNA, the CDR3 is TGTGCCAGCAGCTCCCCCGGGACTAGGAGCCGCACAGATACGCAGTATTTT.

The genes are TRBV11-2 and TRBJ2-1, with TRBD2 matching 9 bases. The CDR3 contains 17 residues. CDR1 SGHAT and CDR2 FQNNGV come from the germline V gene. The junction had 5 bases not matched to a gene; V was cut back by 1 base and J by 1 base. CDR3: CASSLATSGLSYNEQFF. DNA for the CDR3: TGTGCCAGCAGCTTAGCGACTAGCGGCTTATCCTACAATGAGCAGTTCTTC.

This sequence joins TRBV7-2 and TRBJ2-2; D is undetermined. This CDR3 is 14 amino acids long. Trimming stripped 1 base from V and 4 bases from J, with 7 bases between. CDR1 and CDR2 (germline): SGHTA, FQGNSA. CDR3 protein: CASSLVAATGELFF. The CDR3, as DNA: TGTGCCAGCAGCTTAGTGGCCGCCACCGGGGAGCTGTTTTTT.

J is TRBJ1-1 and V is TRBV7-9; no clear D. CDR3 length: 13 amino acids. V dropped 2 bases and J dropped 4 bases, with 8 bases sitting between them. Germline values: CDR1 SEHNR, CDR2 FQNEAQ (reference sequence). Here the CDR3 reads CASSLWEVTEAFF. The CDR3, as DNA: TGTGCCAGCAGCTTATGGGAGGTCACTGAAGCTTTCTTT.

The chain recombines TRBV7-9 with TRBJ1-3; D is perhaps TRBD1 (6 bases). Germline-derived CDR1 and CDR2 are SEHNR and FQNEAQ (reference sequence). The CDR3 totals 14 residues. V shed 5 bases and J shed 2 bases, with 10 bases lying between them. CDR3: CASSEGQPGNTIYF. The CDR3 region has the DNA TGTGCCAGCAGCGAGGGACAACCTGGAAACACCATATATTTT.

The rearrangement links TRBV27 to TRBJ1-4; a weak D match, TRBD1 (5 bases). From germline, CDR1 is MNHEY and CDR2 SMNVEV (reference sequence). The CDR3 has 14 residues. V was pared by 5 bases and J by 7 bases, with 14 bases between. The DNA of the CDR3 is TGTGCCAGCAGTGCGCCAGGGAGGAGTGAAAAACTGTTTTTT. This codes for CASSAPGRSEKLFF.

The CDR3 protein is CASSLTSGRGPSTDTQYF. CDR3 sequence (DNA): TGCGCCAGCAGCCTGACTAGCGGGAGGGGGCCTAGCACAGATACGCAGTATTTT. This rearrangement joins TRBV5-1 to TRBJ2-3; 14 bases fit TRBD2. Germline CDR1 is SGHRS and CDR2 is YFSETQ. V gave up 4 bases and J gave up 0 bases; unmatched junction bases: 7. The CDR3 is 18 residues long.

J is TRBJ2-2 and V is TRBV30; 7 nucleotides agree with TRBD1. Germline V CDR1 and CDR2: GTSNPN, SVGIG (reference sequence). The CDR3 runs to 16 residues. Trimming at V came to 1 base and at J to 6 bases, leaving 11 bases not matched to a gene. The CDR3 region is CAWSAAQGQIAGELFF. CDR3 nucleotide sequence: TGTGCCTGGAGTGCGGCTCAGGGACAGATAGCCGGGGAGCTGTTTTTT.

The rearrangement joins TRBV4-1 to TRBJ2-7; D perhaps matches TRBD2 (5 bases). The CDR3 length is 14 residues. Germline loops: CDR1 MGHRA, CDR2 YSYEKL. Trimming removed 0 bases at V and 3 bases at J, with 9 bases between. The CDR3 DNA reads as TGCGCCAGCAGCCAAGATTCGGGGAACTACGAGCAGTACTTC. Its translation: CASSQDSGNYEQYF.

CDR3 loop: CASAHPGGLWTGELFF. The CDR3, as DNA: TGTGCCAGCGCCCACCCTGGGGGACTCTGGACCGGGGAGCTGTTTTTT. The V gene is TRBV27, the J gene TRBJ2-2, with D perhaps matching TRBD2 (6 bases). This CDR3 contains 16 residues. V was shortened by 8 bases and J by 5 bases, with 21 bases between the two germline ends. CDR1 and CDR2 from the germline V gene are MNHEY and SMNVEV (reference sequence).

This chain joins TRBV2 and TRBJ2-7; D may be TRBD2 (6 bases). Trimming stripped 8 bases from V and 5 bases from J, with 19 bases between. The length of the CDR3 is 14 residues. The germline V gene encodes CDR1 SNHLY and CDR2 FYNNEI. The DNA for the CDR3 is TGTGCCAGCGGCGGGCGGGACCTCGTCCACGAGCAGTACTTC. It specifies CASGGRDLVHEQYF.

The chain combines TRBV27 with TRBJ2-2, with D maybe TRBD1 (5 bases). Germline CDR1 MNHEY, CDR2 SMNVEV (reference sequence). Trimming took off 5 bases at V and 1 base at J, with 14 bases between the two ends. This CDR3 region has 16 residues. Written as DNA, the CDR3 is TGTGCCAGCAGTCGGTGGGGCGACCTGAACACCGGGGAGCTGTTTTTT. Amino acid sequence: CASSRWGDLNTGELFF.

In DNA form, the CDR3 reads TGTGCCAGCAGCTCGGACAGGGTACCCTCTCAGCCCCAGCATTTT. This encodes CASSSDRVPSQPQHF. The gene calls are TRBV28 and TRBJ1-5, with TRBD1 matching 8 bases. Germline CDR1 reads MDHEN; CDR2 reads SYDVKM. V shed 6 bases and J 6 bases; nucleotides not matched to a gene: 10. CDR3 length equals 15 residues. Full variable domain (missing parts from reference TRBV28 and TRBJ1-5): DVKVTQSSRYLVKRTGEKVFLECVQDMDHENMFWYRQDPGLGLRLIYFSYDVKMKEKGDIPEGYSVSREKKERFSLILESASTNQTSMYLCASSSDRVPSQPQHFGDGTRLSIL.

The chain combines TRBV9 with TRBJ1-1, with 7 bases matching TRBD1. The CDR3 loop spans 17 amino acids. After removal of 3 bases from V and 4 bases from J, the junction contained 15 bases not matched to a gene. Germline CDR1 reads SGDLS; CDR2 reads YYNGEE. DNA of the CDR3: TGTGCCAGCAGCGCCGGGAGAGACAGGGACATGGGCACTGAAGCTTTCTTT. It codes for CASSAGRDRDMGTEAFF.

This clone is a singleton in its sample. The chain joins TRBV5-6 to TRBJ2-1, with D tentatively TRBD1 (5 bases). Trimming took 4 bases from V and 4 from J, leaving 24 bases between them. Looked up from germline, CDR1 is SGHDT and CDR2 is YYEEEE. The CDR3 totals 18 residues. The CDR3 loop is CASSPEQVSPPIYNEQFF. As DNA, the CDR3 is TGTGCCAGCAGCCCCGAACAGGTCAGCCCCCCTATATACAATGAGCAGTTCTTC.

This chain links TRBV27 with TRBJ2-7; 8 bases map to TRBD2. The CDR3 contains 14 residues. Germline V lookup: CDR1 MNHEY, CDR2 SMNVEV (reference sequence). The V gene end was trimmed by 6 bases and the J gene end by 3 bases; junction bases not matched to a gene: 7. CDR3 sequence: CASRRLGGGYEQYF. CDR3 nucleotide sequence: TGTGCCAGCAGGCGACTCGGGGGGGGCTACGAGCAGTACTTC.

This chain joins TRBV5-6 and TRBJ1-1; D not certain. The V gene lost 4 bases and the J gene lost 2 bases, with 12 bases spanning the gap. CDR1 SGHDT and CDR2 YYEEEE come from the germline V gene. The CDR3 consists of 14 residues. The CDR3 spells CASSLTAGNTEAFF. The CDR3 region has the DNA TGTGCCAGCAGCCTCACAGCAGGAAACACTGAAGCTTTCTTT.

The chain joins TRBV2 to TRBJ2-2; TRBD1 agrees at 9 bases. The CDR3 runs 17 residues. J was trimmed by 6 bases and V by 6 bases; bases with no gene match: 14. The germline V gene has CDR1 SNHLY and CDR2 FYNNEI. The CDR3: CASSSYGPGQGPGELFF. In nucleotides, the CDR3 is TGTGCCAGCAGCTCTTACGGACCGGGACAGGGCCCCGGGGAGCTGTTTTTT.

The chain joins TRBV21-1 to TRBJ2-1; the table assigns TRBD2, which was not confirmed against the DNA. TRBV21-1 is recorded as a pseudogene. This CDR3 region has 10 residues. CDR3 loop: CVAGEAEQFF. The DNA for the CDR3 is TGTGTAGCGGGAGAGGCTGAGCAGTTCTTC.

This rearrangement joins TRBV11-3 to TRBJ2-7; D remains ambiguous. The germline CDR1 and CDR2 sequences are SGHNT and YENEEA. V was clipped by 2 bases and J by 3 bases, with 14 bases between them. The CDR3 extends over 15 amino acids. The CDR3 here is CASSLRPGENYEQYF. CDR3 nucleotides: TGTGCCAGCAGCTTAAGGCCAGGTGAGAACTACGAGCAGTACTTC.

This clone was found a few times. This chain uses TRBV12-2 with TRBJ1-2; no check of the table's D call, TRBD1, against the DNA was made. TRBV12-2 is a pseudogene locus. CDR3 length: 18 amino acids. CDR3 sequence (DNA): TGTGCAAGTCGCCATCCCCCGGTGTCAGGGCCTATCCCGATAGGCTACACCTTC. Translating it yields CASRHPPVSGPIPIGYTF.

On this clone itself: The identical CDR3 is also encoded by other nucleotide sequences in the sample. The V gene is TRBV4-2, the J gene TRBJ2-7; 11 bases align to TRBD1. With 0 bases clipped from V and 4 bases from J, the junction kept 5 bases outside the gene matches. CDR1 is LGHNA, CDR2 YNFKEQ, per germline. The CDR3 covers 16 residues. The CDR3 sequence: CASSQEAGQGGYEQYF. CDR3 DNA: TGTGCCAGCAGCCAAGAGGCGGGACAGGGGGGATACGAGCAGTACTTC.

This chain connects TRBV25-1 to TRBJ2-5; 7 nucleotides match TRBD2. This CDR3 has 14 amino acids. The V and J ends lost 6 bases and 5 bases, in that order; junction bases with no gene match: 9. Germline-derived CDR1 and CDR2 are MGHDK and SYGVNS. The CDR3 region is CASSGSSGNETQYF. CDR3 nucleotide sequence: TGTGCCAGCAGCGGGTCGAGCGGGAATGAGACCCAGTACTTC.

The rearrangement links TRBV15 to TRBJ2-1; 7 nucleotides align to TRBD2. Germline values: CDR1 LNHNV, CDR2 YYDKDF (reference sequence). The CDR3 consists of 15 residues. The trim removed 1 base at V and 6 bases at J, leaving 6 bases unmatched. The CDR3 reads CATSRGLADGNEQFF. CDR3 coding DNA: TGTGCCACCAGCAGAGGACTAGCAGATGGCAATGAGCAGTTCTTC.